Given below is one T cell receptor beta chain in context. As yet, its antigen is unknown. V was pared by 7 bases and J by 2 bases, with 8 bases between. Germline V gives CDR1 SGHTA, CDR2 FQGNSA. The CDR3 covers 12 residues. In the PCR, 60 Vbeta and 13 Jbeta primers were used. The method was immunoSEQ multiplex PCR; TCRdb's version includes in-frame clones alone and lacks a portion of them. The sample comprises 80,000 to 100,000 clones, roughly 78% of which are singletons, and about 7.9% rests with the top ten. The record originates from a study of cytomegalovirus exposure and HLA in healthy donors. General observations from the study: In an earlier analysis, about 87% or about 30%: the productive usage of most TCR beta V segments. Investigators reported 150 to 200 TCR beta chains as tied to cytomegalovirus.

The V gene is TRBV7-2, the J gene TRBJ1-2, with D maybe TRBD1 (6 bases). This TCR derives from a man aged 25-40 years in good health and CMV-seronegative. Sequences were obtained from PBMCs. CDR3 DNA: TGTGCCAGCACCCAGGGGAACTATGGCTACACCTTC. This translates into CASTQGNYGYTF.